Listed here are 16 T cell receptor beta chains from one sample, sequenced in a study of identical twins. TCRdb independently ran MiXCR on the 5' RACE reads; one entry per CDR3 protein. The sample has 690,000 or so distinct CDR3 sequences; 5.5% to 6.5% are singletons. The sample taken for sequencing was naive T cells sorted from blood. The receptors come from a man in his late teens or twenties in good health.

The chain has TRBV20-1 and TRBJ2-7, with 11 nucleotides matching TRBD1. Per the germline V gene, CDR1 is DFQATT and CDR2 is SNEGSKA (reference sequence). The V and J ends lost 0 bases and 5 bases, in that order; junction bases with no gene match: 3. The CDR3 loop spans 14 amino acids. The CDR3 protein is CSARDMGQGDEQYF. In DNA, the CDR3 is TGCAGTGCTAGAGATATGGGACAGGGGGACGAGCAGTACTTC.

This clonotype was seen a handful of times. J is TRBJ2-7 and V is TRBV7-8, with a weak D call TRBD2 (5 bases). The CDR3 contains 16 residues. Per the germline V gene, CDR1 is SGHVS and CDR2 is FQNEAQ. V was clipped by 0 bases and J by 6 bases, with 18 bases between them. The CDR3 here is CASSLASFIGGSEQYV. CDR3 nucleotides: TGTGCCAGCAGCTTAGCATCCTTTATTGGAGGAAGCGAGCAGTACGTC.

This clonotype was seen more than once but under ten times. This chain connects TRBV12-3 or TRBV12-4 to TRBJ2-4, with a tentative D call TRBD1 (6 bases). The ends were cut back, 6 bases at V and 0 bases at J, with 24 bases in the middle. This CDR3 is built from 19 residues. CDR3 sequence reads: CASSPAVELIRGAKNIQYF. The DNA for the CDR3 is TGTGCCAGCAGCCCCGCGGTGGAATTGATCAGGGGAGCCAAAAACATTCAGTACTTC.

This chain uses TRBV6-2 or TRBV6-3 with TRBJ2-7; D perhaps matches TRBD2 (5 bases). The CDR3 extends over 11 amino acids. V was cut by 11 bases and J by 4 bases, with 12 bases left in between. Germline values: CDR1 MNHEY, CDR2 SVGEGT. CDR3 nucleotide sequence: TGTGCCGTATCAGGACTTTACGAGCAGTACGTC. Translation: CAVSGLYEQYV.

This chain links TRBV3-1 with TRBJ1-2, with no clear D. V lost 0 bases to trimming and J lost 2 bases, with 7 bases between them. In germline, CDR1 is LGHDT, CDR2 YNNKEL (reference sequence). The CDR3 loop spans 14 amino acids. The CDR3 loop reads CASSQEVGNYGYTF. In nucleotides, the CDR3 is TGTGCCAGCAGCCAAGAGGTGGGGAACTATGGCTACACCTTC.

In this sample, this clonotype turned up a few times. The genes are TRBV28 and TRBJ1-1, with 7 nucleotides matching TRBD1. The V gene's germline CDR1 is MDHEN and CDR2 SYDVKM. The CDR3 spans 16 residues. V gave up 1 base and J gave up 5 bases; unmatched junction bases: 10. CDR3 loop: CASSLLAGGRATEAFF. Written as DNA, the CDR3 is TGTGCCAGCAGTTTATTGGCAGGGGGGAGGGCGACTGAAGCTTTCTTT.

Only a few counts were recorded for this clonotype. V and J are TRBV20-1 and TRBJ2-3; D may be TRBD2 (5 bases). CDR1 DFQATT and CDR2 SNEGSKA come from the germline V gene (reference sequence). The CDR3 has 14 amino acids. V gave up 5 bases and J gave up 4 bases, with 16 bases separating them. As DNA, the CDR3 is TGCAGTGCTCCTGCTAGCATCAAGGCAGATACGCAGTATTTT. This gives the protein CSAPASIKADTQYF.

The table lists this clonotype with many counts. The chain has TRBV5-1 and TRBJ2-7; 9 bases match TRBD1. V dropped 7 bases and J dropped 5; count of bases not matched to a gene: 7. CDR3 length: 13 residues. The V gene's germline CDR1 is SGHRS and CDR2 YFSETQ. In nucleotides, the CDR3 is TGCGCCAGCGCGGGACAGGGTTACCACGAGCAGTACTTC. Translation: CASAGQGYHEQYF.

This clonotype was recorded at least ten times. The rearrangement joins TRBV7-2 to TRBJ1-2; D is unresolved. V was pared by 5 bases and J by 4 bases, with 11 bases between. CDR3 length: 13 amino acids. CDR1 and CDR2 (germline): SGHTA, FQGNSA. The CDR3 DNA is TGTGCCAGCAGCCCCCGGGGTTCCTATGGCTACACCTTC. Protein product: CASSPRGSYGYTF. Supplemented by reference TRBV7-2 and TRBJ1-2, the full variable domain reads GAGVSQSPSNKVTEKGKDVELRCDPISGHTALYWYRQSLGQGLEFLIYFQGNSAPDKSGLPSDRFSAERTGGSVSTLTIQRTQQEDSAVYLCASSPRGSYGYTFGSGTRLTVV.

This clonotype has a handful of counts. Written as DNA, the CDR3 is TGTGCCAGCAGTACCCGGGAGGGCCTTGAGACCCAGTACTTC. The encoded protein is CASSTREGLETQYF. V is TRBV6-2 or TRBV6-3 and J is TRBJ2-5; 8 bases agree with TRBD2. The V gene's germline CDR1 is MNHEY and CDR2 SVGEGT. CDR3 length: 14 residues. Trimming took 5 bases from V and 5 from J; bases not matched to a gene: 7.

This clonotype showed up many times. The chain has TRBV6-5 and TRBJ2-2; no definite D call. V shed 3 bases and J shed 2 bases, with 10 bases lying between them. This CDR3 region has 15 residues. Germline V CDR1 and CDR2: MNHEY, SVGAGI. In DNA, the CDR3 is TGTGCCAGCAGTTATGGCACAGACAACACCGGGGAGCTGTTTTTT. Translation gives CASSYGTDNTGELFF.

This clonotype was picked up many times. The CDR3 region has the DNA TGTGCCAGCAGTTTCGGGACAGGGGGCTTGGACTATGGCTACACCTTC. Translated: CASSFGTGGLDYGYTF. The gene calls are TRBV12-3 or TRBV12-4 and TRBJ1-2, with 12 bases lining up with TRBD1. V shed 3 bases, J shed 3 bases, and the junction held 5 bases outside the gene matches. This CDR3 region has 16 residues.

This clonotype has ten or more counts. This chain links TRBV29-1 with TRBJ2-4; D unclear. The CDR3 extends over 12 amino acids. Per germline, CDR1 SQVTM and CDR2 ANQGSEA. V was cut by 4 bases and J by 7 bases, with 11 bases left in between. The CDR3 reads CSVVGIGNIQYF. CDR3 coding DNA: TGCAGCGTTGTTGGTATAGGGAACATTCAGTACTTC. Looking up the rest from reference TRBV29-1 and TRBJ2-4 gives the full variable domain: SAVISQKPSRDICQRGTSLTIQCQVDSQVTMMFWYRQQPGQSLTLIATANQGSEATYESGFVIDKFPISRPNLTFSTLTVSNMSPEDSSIYLCSVVGIGNIQYFGAGTRLSVL.

This clonotype was counted many times. The V call is TRBV10-3, the J call TRBJ2-3; D gene uncertain. Trimming shortened V by 0 bases and J by 2 bases, and 6 bases separated the two germline ends. Germline V gene lookup returns CDR1 ENHRY and CDR2 SYGVKD. This CDR3 region has 14 residues. The CDR3 nucleotides are TGTGCCATCAGTGAGTCGCTCGCCACAGATACGCAGTATTTT. Translating it yields CAISESLATDTQYF.

The sample holds a few counts of this clonotype. The chain links TRBV6-6 to TRBJ1-5, with 7 bases that match TRBD1. From germline, CDR1 is MNHNY and CDR2 SVGAGI (reference sequence). This CDR3 spans 13 amino acids. V lost 6 bases, J lost 6 bases, and 5 bases stayed unmatched. The CDR3 sequence: CASRTGLSQPQHF. In DNA, the CDR3 is TGTGCCAGCAGGACAGGGTTGAGTCAGCCCCAGCATTTT.

This chain uses TRBV5-1 with TRBJ1-6, with 10 bases fitting TRBD1. There are 16 residues in the CDR3. The germline gives CDR1 SGHRS, CDR2 YFSETQ. After removal of 3 bases from V and 9 bases from J, the junction contained 9 bases not matched to a gene. CDR3 in amino acids: CASSSSGTGVGSPLHF. In DNA form, the CDR3 reads TGCGCCAGCAGCTCGAGTGGGACAGGGGTTGGTTCACCCCTCCACTTT.